The 31 T cell receptor beta chains given below trace back to one sample, sequenced in a study of T cell responses to AZD1222 COVID-19 vaccine. Some clones are missing from TCRdb's copy, which holds only in-frame ones; the method was immunoSEQ multiplex PCR. The repertoire consists of about 100,000 clones, with approximately 84% occurring once and the leading ten covering approximately 15%. Specimen: peripheral blood, collected on day 0 of AZD1222 vaccination. The source is an adult in good health.

This chain's CDR3 is CASSPGQGNQPQHF. The CDR3 DNA follows: TGTGCCAGCAGCCCGGGACAGGGGAATCAGCCCCAGCATTTT. The rearrangement joins TRBV7-2 to TRBJ1-5; 10 bases fit TRBD1. From germline, CDR1 is SGHTA and CDR2 FQGNSA. The trim removed 5 bases at V and 4 bases at J, leaving 2 bases unmatched. This CDR3 is 14 amino acids long. The whole variable domain, filled in from reference TRBV7-2 and TRBJ1-5, reads GAGVSQSPSNKVTEKGKDVELRCDPISGHTALYWYRQSLGQGLEFLIYFQGNSAPDKSGLPSDRFSAERTGGSVSTLTIQRTQQEDSAVYLCASSPGQGNQPQHFGDGTRLSIL.

V gene TRBV21-1 combines with J gene TRBJ2-7; TRBD2 is taken as the D call from the table, unchecked against the DNA. TRBV21-1 is a pseudogene locus. The CDR3 spans 18 residues. DNA of the CDR3: TGTGCCAGCAGCAAAGCCAAGATAGGACTAGCGGGAGCTCTCGAGCAGTACTTC. This sequence encodes CASSKAKIGLAGALEQYF.

The chain is built from TRBV28 and TRBJ2-7; a possible D gene is TRBD2 (6 bases). V lost 7 bases to trimming and J lost 0 bases, with 16 bases between them. There are 15 residues in the CDR3. In germline, CDR1 is MDHEN, CDR2 SYDVKM. CDR3 in DNA: TGTGCCAGCATCCTAGGCCGGGGGATCTCCTACGAGCAGTACTTC. Residues: CASILGRGISYEQYF.

Comments on this clone: It is likely a read error, because the conserved phenylalanine at the end of the CDR3 is missing. The DNA is left out, because the CDR3 cannot be placed on it with certainty; the CDR3 is given as TCRdb lists it. The chain couples TRBV2 to TRBJ1-2; the table's D call, TRBD1, was not checked against the DNA. The CDR3 is 13 residues long, counting both termini. CDR1 and CDR2 (germline): SNHLY, FYNNEI. This CDR3 is CASSVRGTGFAGL.

A few counts support this clone. The V and J genes are TRBV19 and TRBJ2-7; 8 nucleotides align to TRBD1. This CDR3 is built from 14 residues. Germline V gene sequence: CDR1 LNHDA, CDR2 SQIVND (reference sequence). The junction had 9 bases not matched to a gene; V was cut back by 7 bases and J by 4 bases. The DNA for the CDR3 is TGTGCCAGTACCCCCAGGGGGCAAATTTACGAGCAGTACTTC. Residues: CASTPRGQIYEQYF.

The gene calls are TRBV6-5 and TRBJ1-5; weak D call: TRBD1 (6 bases). Deletions cut 6 bases from V and 3 bases from J, with 12 bases between. This CDR3 region has 14 residues. Germline lookup yields CDR1 MNHEY and CDR2 SVGAGI. This CDR3 is CASRDPGDNQPQHF. The CDR3 coding sequence is TGTGCCAGCAGGGACCCAGGGGACAATCAGCCCCAGCATTTT.

This chain uses TRBV6-5 with TRBJ2-7; D gene uncertain. Germline CDR1 reads MNHEY; CDR2 reads SVGAGI. Trimming pared 2 bases from V and 5 bases from J, leaving 7 bases between. The CDR3 is 12 amino acids. This CDR3 reads CASSYGFHEQYF. CDR3 nucleotides: TGTGCCAGCAGTTACGGGTTTCACGAGCAGTACTTC.

V is TRBV27 and J is TRBJ2-5, with D hard to call. The germline V gene encodes CDR1 MNHEY and CDR2 SMNVEV (reference sequence). The CDR3 is 11 residues long. V lost 5 bases, J lost 5 bases, and 6 bases lay in between. This CDR3 reads CASSPFETQYF. The CDR3 nucleotides are TGTGCCAGCAGTCCCTTTGAGACCCAGTACTTC.

In nucleotides, the CDR3 is TGTGCCAGCAGTTACTCTTTCGGGAGCCAGCCCCAGCATTTT. As protein: CASSYSFGSQPQHF. The V and J genes are TRBV6-5 and TRBJ1-5, with D unresolved. V lost 0 bases and J lost 7, with 10 bases in between. Germline-derived CDR1 and CDR2 are MNHEY and SVGAGI. The CDR3 runs 14 residues.

The chain joins TRBV29-1 to TRBJ2-5; TRBD2 agrees at 7 bases. CDR1 is SQVTM, CDR2 ANQGSEA, per germline. Trimming removed 1 base from V and 5 bases from J; junction bases left unmatched: 10. This CDR3 has 15 residues. CDR3 sequence reads: CSVEGDGGSGETQYF. The CDR3 DNA is TGCAGCGTTGAAGGTGACGGCGGGAGTGGGGAGACCCAGTACTTC.

The chain employs TRBV27 and TRBJ1-1; perhaps TRBD1 as D (5 bases). This CDR3 has 12 residues. The germline V gene encodes CDR1 MNHEY and CDR2 SMNVEV (reference sequence). Trimming stripped 4 bases from V and 7 bases from J, with 10 bases between. The CDR3 here is CASSSGAGEAFF. The CDR3 bases are TGTGCCAGCAGTTCCGGGGCCGGTGAAGCTTTCTTT.

In the case of this clone: The junction departs from the called germline gene at one end, perhaps through a read error. The rearrangement joins TRBV19 to TRBJ1-5, with TRBD1 as a possible D gene (5 bases). Per germline, CDR1 LNHDA and CDR2 SQIVND (reference sequence). This CDR3 has 15 amino acids. Here the CDR3 reads CATSHSKTGNQPQHF. As DNA, the CDR3 is TGTGCCACTAGTCATTCCAAAACAGGAAATCAGCCCCAGCATTTT.

V and J are TRBV30 and TRBJ1-4; D not resolved. Germline V gene data show CDR1 as GTSNPN and CDR2 as SVGIG (reference sequence). V dropped 1 base and J dropped 3 bases, with 6 bases sitting between them. The CDR3 sequence is 13 residues long. The CDR3 DNA is TGTGCCTGGAGTGGTGGGCCTAATGAAAAACTGTTTTTT. It specifies CAWSGGPNEKLFF.

This chain joins TRBV19 and TRBJ1-2; D is unclear. The CDR3 is 11 residues long. The germline V gene encodes CDR1 LNHDA and CDR2 SQIVND (reference sequence). V lost 8 bases, J lost 4 bases, and 8 bases lay in between. The CDR3 DNA reads TGTGCCAGTTCCCAGTTCTATGGCTACACCTTC. It specifies CASSQFYGYTF.

V gene TRBV21-1 combines with J gene TRBJ1-1. TRBV21-1 is noted as a pseudogene. This CDR3 has 12 residues. DNA for the CDR3: TGTGCCAGCAGTGCCCCGGGGGGTGAAGCTTTCTTT. Residues: CASSAPGGEAFF.

The DNA of the CDR3 is TGCGCCAGCAGCCCCGAGGACAGCCCAAGGGAGACCCAGTACTTC. It is translated as CASSPEDSPRETQYF. The gene calls are TRBV4-1 and TRBJ2-5; tentatively, D is TRBD1 (6 bases). CDR3 length: 15 residues. Trimming pared 4 bases from V and 5 bases from J, leaving 17 bases between. Germline loops: CDR1 MGHRA, CDR2 YSYEKL.

V usage is TRBV7-2 and J usage is TRBJ2-2; tentatively, D is TRBD2 (6 bases). Germline V lookup: CDR1 SGHTA, CDR2 FQGNSA. The V end lost 2 bases, the J end lost 0 bases, and 7 bases lay between the germline ends. CDR3 length: 15 residues. The CDR3 coding sequence is TGTGCCAGCAGCTTACGGACTACGAACACCGGGGAGCTGTTTTTT. Protein sequence: CASSLRTTNTGELFF.

The V gene is TRBV6-1, the J gene TRBJ1-3; D gene unclear. With 3 bases removed from V and 0 bases from J, the gap between germline ends came to 9 bases. This CDR3 comprises 15 residues. Germline CDR1 reads MNHNS; CDR2 reads SASEGT. CDR3 nucleotide sequence: TGTGCCAGCAGTGACGGACGGAGCTCTGGAAACACCATATATTTT. Its translation is CASSDGRSSGNTIYF.

This chain connects TRBV19 to TRBJ1-5; the D is unclear. CDR1 and CDR2 (germline): LNHDA, SQIVND (reference sequence). V dropped 6 bases and J dropped 2 bases, with 11 bases sitting between them. The CDR3 spans 14 residues. The DNA of the CDR3 is TGTGCCAGTAGCCCCGGGCAGGGCAATCAGCCCCAGCATTTT. Protein product: CASSPGQGNQPQHF. The whole variable domain, remainder taken from reference TRBV19 and TRBJ1-5, is DGGITQSPKYLFRKEGQNVTLSCEQNLNHDAMYWYRQDPGQGLRLIYYSQIVNDFQKGDIAEGYSVSREKKESFPLTVTSAQKNPTAFYLCASSPGQGNQPQHFGDGTRLSIL.

The CDR3 nucleotides are TGTGCCAGCAGCCCAGGGGGGACCCGGGGTTTTTTCGGGGAGCTGTTTTTT. This gives the protein CASSPGGTRGFFGELFF. The rearrangement uses TRBV11-2 and TRBJ2-2; D perhaps matches TRBD1 (7 bases). The CDR3 contains 17 residues. Trimming took 5 bases from V and 7 from J, leaving 23 bases between them. The germline V gene encodes CDR1 SGHAT and CDR2 FQNNGV.

V is TRBV20-1 and J is TRBJ2-4; no reliable D call. The CDR3 totals 10 residues. The V gene's germline CDR1 is DFQATT and CDR2 SNEGSKA (reference sequence). V was clipped by 6 bases and J by 8 bases, with 8 bases between them. For the CDR3, the DNA is TGCAGTGCCAGCCCCCACATTCAGTACTTC. Encoded protein: CSASPHIQYF.

DNA of the CDR3: TGTGCCAGCAGTGAACAGTCCTACGAGCAGTACTTC. It encodes CASSEQSYEQYF. The rearrangement uses TRBV2 and TRBJ2-7; D gene unclear. Per the germline V gene, CDR1 is SNHLY and CDR2 is FYNNEI. Trimming removed 2 bases at V and 1 base at J, with 3 bases between. There are 12 residues in the CDR3.

The gene calls are TRBV18 and TRBJ2-1; D ambiguous. The CDR3 covers 14 residues. Germline V gives CDR1 KGHSH, CDR2 LQKENI. Trimming took 1 base from V and 7 from J, leaving 11 bases between them. DNA for the CDR3: TGTGCCAGCTCACCACGAGAAGGAAGAAATGAGCAGTTCTTC. Protein: CASSPREGRNEQFF.

V usage is TRBV2 and J usage is TRBJ1-3; possibly TRBD1 for D (5 bases). Trimming removed 9 bases at V and 2 bases at J, with 14 bases between. The CDR3 has 14 residues. Germline CDR1 and CDR2: SNHLY and FYNNEI. CDR3 bases: TGTGCCAGTGGAACAGGAATTGCTGGAAACACCATATATTTT. This gives the protein CASGTGIAGNTIYF.

This chain connects TRBV3-1 (or the pseudogene TRBV3-2) to TRBJ1-1, with 8 nucleotides matching TRBD1. Germline CDR1 reads LGHDT; CDR2 reads YNNKEL (reference sequence). The CDR3 consists of 15 residues. With V trimmed by 1 base and J by 3 bases, 4 bases remained unmatched. The DNA for the CDR3 is TGTGCCAGCAGCCAAGTTGGACAGGGAGACACTGAAGCTTTCTTT. It encodes CASSQVGQGDTEAFF.

This clone came up a few times. The rearrangement links TRBV5-5 to TRBJ2-5; D ambiguous. Germline V gives CDR1 SGHKS, CDR2 YYEKEE (reference sequence). Between the trimmed V and J ends, which lost 0 bases and 7 bases, there was a span of 7 bases. CDR3 size: 12 residues. CDR3 nucleotide sequence: TGTGCCAGCAGCTTGGAGTTTGGGACCCAGTACTTC. This codes for CASSLEFGTQYF.

The rearrangement joins TRBV30 to TRBJ2-6; D possibly corresponds to TRBD2 (6 bases). The CDR3 spans 14 residues. Germline lookup yields CDR1 GTSNPN and CDR2 SVGIG (reference sequence). Trimming stripped 7 bases from V and 2 bases from J, with 12 bases between. The CDR3 sequence: CASDRGTGANVLTF. The CDR3, as DNA: TGTGCCTCAGACCGGGGGACTGGGGCCAACGTCCTGACTTTC.

This clone was observed a handful of times. The CDR3 DNA sequence: TGTGCCTGGGAGGGACTAATGAACACTGAAGCTTTCTTT. Its translation: CAWEGLMNTEAFF. V is TRBV30 and J is TRBJ1-1; tentatively, D is TRBD1 (5 bases). Trimming took off 5 bases at V and 0 bases at J, with 10 bases between the two ends. CDR3 length equals 13 residues. Looked up from germline, CDR1 is GTSNPN and CDR2 is SVGIG (reference sequence).

The V and J genes are TRBV12-5 and TRBJ2-1; the match to TRBD2 covers 13 bases. The germline CDR1 and CDR2 sequences are LGHNT and FRNRAP. V dropped 0 bases and J dropped 4; count of bases not matched to a gene: 9. The CDR3 is 19 residues long. The CDR3 DNA follows: TGTGCTAGTGGTTTGGTCGGGTTCGCGGGACTAGCGGGGTACAATGAGCAGTTCTTC. Protein: CASGLVGFAGLAGYNEQFF.

The gene calls are TRBV5-1 and TRBJ1-1, with D perhaps TRBD1 (6 bases). Trimming took 2 bases from V and 3 from J, leaving 14 bases between them. The CDR3 runs 15 residues. From germline, CDR1 is SGHRS and CDR2 YFSETQ. The CDR3 DNA reads TGCGCCAGCAGCTTCAAACAGGGCATGGACACTGAAGCTTTCTTT. Protein: CASSFKQGMDTEAFF.

This chain joins TRBV18 and TRBJ2-5, with unresolved D. The V and J ends lost 7 bases and 4 bases respectively, with 7 bases between them. The CDR3 consists of 11 residues. The germline V gene encodes CDR1 KGHSH and CDR2 LQKENI. The CDR3 nucleotides read TGTGCCAGCTTTGGCGGAGAGACCCAGTACTTC. Protein: CASFGGETQYF.